This T cell receptor beta chain is drawn from a study of glioma-infiltrating T cells after dendritic cell vaccination (dated by TCRdb to 2015 to 2016). General notes on the study: The cohort comprised roughly 15 glioblastoma patients from Phase I and II dendritic cell vaccination trials, 9 newly diagnosed and 6 with recurrent disease. Three intradermal dendritic cell vaccine injections were administered to patients at biweekly intervals in the arm below the axilla. Survival after dendritic cell vaccination was correlated with TCR sequencing metrics, including TIL content and tumor-blood repertoire overlap. Deep sequencing of TCR beta CDR3 regions was used to quantify tumor-infiltrating lymphocyte content and compare tumor and blood repertoires in dendritic cell-vaccinated glioblastoma patients. Autologous tumor lysate-pulsed dendritic cell vaccination was administered to the patients between about 2002 and 2013. The vaccine consisted of monocyte-derived dendritic cells cultured seven days with IL-4 and GM-CSF, then pulsed overnight with autologous tumor lysate. What the study reported, not specific to this receptor: The cohort was small and heterogeneous, with few patients having full blood and tumor sets and even fewer initial-recurrent tumor pairs. Longer time to progression and overall survival after dendritic cell vaccination were predicted by higher estimated pretreatment TIL content. The response model built on TCR overlap across three groups was characterized as speculative, with prospective validation still needed. TCR clonality showed no direct relationship with survival, which suggests that a diverse polyclonal response may be important.

The CDR3 numbers 13 residues from cysteine through phenylalanine. The only DNA kept is the CDR3, 39 bases in frame from the first base. V and J are truncated by 3 bases and 5 bases respectively, leaving an intervening sequence of 12 bases. As encoded in the germline V gene, CDR1 is SGHRS while CDR2 is YFSETQ. The immunoSEQ assay amplified TCRB CDR3 regions from roughly 2 micrograms of genomic DNA, or from all available DNA when less than that amount was available. Multiplex PCR used 60 forward primers for TCR V beta segments and 13 reverse primers for J beta segments. To estimate reads per starting template, synthetic control templates were spiked into each sample at limiting dilution. The Illumina HiSeq System generated 87 bp sequencing reads. From the authors' description of their analysis: To remove PCR and sequencing errors, closely related sequences were merged with a nearest neighbor algorithm. TCR overlap was measured as the percentage of unique tumor TCR beta sequences that were also present in the peripheral blood of the same patient. Imported from immuneACCESS, the table was reduced by TCRdb to in-frame sequences with V and J called. These copies leave out some clones; in studies compared against another copy, an unresolved V gene accounts for under half, and the cause of the remainder is not known. Clone size and V and J calls were adopted from that table, with D and trimming inferred from the DNA. Across this sample there are over 55,000 clones, with around 81% seen only once. The ten top clones hold 7% to 9% of the sample.

To be selected, patients needed enough residual fresh-frozen tumor tissue and more than two years of available survival data. Molecular status otherwise varied across the glioblastoma patients, but none of them carried an isocitrate dehydrogenase mutation. PBMC were collected before vaccination, two weeks after the third vaccination, and at tumor progression when it occurred. Genomic DNA was extracted with the Qiagen DNeasy Blood extraction Kit. Concerning this clone itself: Its binding antigen is unknown. Base qualities are not recorded, but no much larger clone differs from it by a single base.

This receptor was identified in a human donor with glioblastoma. Material: blood, obtained before dendritic cell vaccination. Recombination joined TRBV5-1 with TRBJ2-7, and TRBD1 may be the D gene, going by 6 matching bases. The CDR3 reads as follows: CASSSPGADEQYF. Here is the DNA: TGCGCCAGCAGCTCTCCAGGGGCGGACGAGCAGTACTTC.